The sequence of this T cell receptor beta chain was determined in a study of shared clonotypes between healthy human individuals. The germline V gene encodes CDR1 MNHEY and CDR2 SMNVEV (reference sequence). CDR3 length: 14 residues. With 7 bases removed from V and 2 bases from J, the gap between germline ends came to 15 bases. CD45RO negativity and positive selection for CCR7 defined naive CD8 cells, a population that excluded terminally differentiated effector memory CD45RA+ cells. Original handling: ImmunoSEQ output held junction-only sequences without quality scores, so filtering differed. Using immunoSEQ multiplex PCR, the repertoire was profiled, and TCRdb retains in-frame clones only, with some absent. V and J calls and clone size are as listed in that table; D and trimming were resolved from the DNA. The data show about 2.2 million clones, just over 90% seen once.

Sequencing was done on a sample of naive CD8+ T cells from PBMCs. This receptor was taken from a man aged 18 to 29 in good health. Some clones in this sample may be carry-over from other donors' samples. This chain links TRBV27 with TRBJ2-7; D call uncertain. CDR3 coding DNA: TGTGCCAGCATCTGGAAGGTTGGGCCCTACGAGCAGTACTTC. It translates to CASIWKVGPYEQYF.